This T cell receptor beta chain was observed in a study of cytomegalovirus exposure and HLA in healthy donors. With 60 Vbeta and 13 Jbeta primers, the PCR was carried out. Sequencing was performed with immunoSEQ multiplex PCR; in TCRdb, only in-frame clones are kept and a portion is missing. The sample records about 130,000 clones, 84% being singletons. Trimming pared 0 bases from V and 3 bases from J, leaving 7 bases between. The CDR3 is 14 residues long. Germline V gives CDR1 SGDLS, CDR2 YYNGEE. The rearrangement links TRBV9 to TRBJ1-3; D is undetermined. This clonotype originated in a man aged 50 to 60 in good health and CMV-seronegative. Material: PBMCs. CDR3 DNA sequence: TGTGCCAGCAGCGTAGGTACACGTGGAAACACCATATATTTT. Amino acid sequence: CASSVGTRGNTIYF.